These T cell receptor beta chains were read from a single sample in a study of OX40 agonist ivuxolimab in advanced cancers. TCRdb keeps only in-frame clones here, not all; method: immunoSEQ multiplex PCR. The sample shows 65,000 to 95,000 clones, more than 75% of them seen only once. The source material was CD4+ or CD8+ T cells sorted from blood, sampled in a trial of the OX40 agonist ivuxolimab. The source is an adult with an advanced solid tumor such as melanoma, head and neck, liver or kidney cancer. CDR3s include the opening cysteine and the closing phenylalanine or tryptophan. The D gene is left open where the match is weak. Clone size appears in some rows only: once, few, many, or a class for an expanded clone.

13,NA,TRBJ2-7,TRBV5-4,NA,TGTGCCAGCAGCTTTCCCGGGACCTACGAGCAGTACTTC,CASSFPGTYEQYF
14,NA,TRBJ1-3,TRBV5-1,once,TGCGCCAGCAGCTTGGACACCACTGGAAACACCATATATTTT,CASSLDTTGNTIYF
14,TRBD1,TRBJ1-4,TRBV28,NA,TGTGCCAGCAGTCCAGGGGGCTGGGGTGAAAAACTGTTTTTT,CASSPGGWGEKLFF
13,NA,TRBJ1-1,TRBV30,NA,TGTGCCTGGACCTCGGACACGAACACTGAAGCTTTCTTT,CAWTSDTNTEAFF
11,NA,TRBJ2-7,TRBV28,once,TGTGCCAGCAGCCCTCTCCGCGAGCAGTACTTC,CASSPLREQYF
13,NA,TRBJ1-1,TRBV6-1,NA,TGTGCCAGCAGAGAAGCCGGCGGGACTGAAGCTTTCTTT,CASREAGGTEAFF
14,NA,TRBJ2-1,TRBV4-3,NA,TGCGCCAGCAGCCAAGGAGGCTCTAGCGATGAGCAGTTCTTC,CASSQGGSSDEQFF
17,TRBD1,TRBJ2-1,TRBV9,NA,TGTGCCAGCAGCGTCGCCCCCCCGGACAGGGGGCGAAGTGAGCAGTTCTTC,CASSVAPPDRGRSEQFF
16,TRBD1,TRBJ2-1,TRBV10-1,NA,TGCGCCAGCAGTGAGTGGGTACAGGGGGGTTACAATGAGCAGTTCTTC,CASSEWVQGGYNEQFF
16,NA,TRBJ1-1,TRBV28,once,TGTGCCAGCAGTTTAGGAGGGACCGGCGGCGACACTGAAGCTTTCTTT,CASSLGGTGGDTEAFF
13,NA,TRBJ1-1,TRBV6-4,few,TGTGCCAGCGCTCAGAAGGCGAACACTGAAGCTTTCTTT,CASAQKANTEAFF
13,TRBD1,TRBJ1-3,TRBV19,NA,TGTGCCAGTAGAGACAGGGAAAGAAACACCATATATTTT,CASRDRERNTIYF
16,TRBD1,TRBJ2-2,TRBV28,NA,TGTGCCAGCAGGGTGACAGGGTTACAGAACACCGGGGAGCTGTTTTTT,CASRVTGLQNTGELFF
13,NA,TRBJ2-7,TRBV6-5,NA,TGTGCCAGCAGTTACGGGTTCTCCTACGAGCAGTACTTC,CASSYGFSYEQYF
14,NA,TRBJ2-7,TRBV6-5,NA,TGTGCCAGCAGTTACCTCGGGATGTCCTACGAGCAGTACTTC,CASSYLGMSYEQYF
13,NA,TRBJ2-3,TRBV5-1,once,TGCGCCAGCAGCTTGATAGTTACAGATACGCAGTATTTT,CASSLIVTDTQYF
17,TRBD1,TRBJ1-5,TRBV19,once,TGTGCCAGTACCCCGGGACAGGGCAGCGATAGCAATCAGCCCCAGCATTTT,CASTPGQGSDSNQPQHF
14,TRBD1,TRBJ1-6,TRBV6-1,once,TGTGCCAGCAGGGACAGGGGAATCTCTTCACCCCTCCACTTT,CASRDRGISSPLHF
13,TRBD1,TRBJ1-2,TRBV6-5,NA,TGTGCCAGCAGGAGGGACAGATACTATGGCTACACCTTC,CASRRDRYYGYTF
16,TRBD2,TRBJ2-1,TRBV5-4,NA,TGTGCCAGCAGCCCCTTTAATCGTGGCGGGGGGGATGAGCAGTTCTTC,CASSPFNRGGGDEQFF
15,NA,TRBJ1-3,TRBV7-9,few,TGTGCCAGCAGCATTCCGACAGACTCTGGAAACACCATATATTTT,CASSIPTDSGNTIYF
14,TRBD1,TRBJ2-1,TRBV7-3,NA,TGTGCCAGCAGCGGGACAGGGGGATACAATGAGCAGTTCTTC,CASSGTGGYNEQFF
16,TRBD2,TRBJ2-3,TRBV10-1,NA,TGCGCCAGCAGTGAGTCAATGCGGGGGGGCACAGATACGCAGTATTTT,CASSESMRGGTDTQYF
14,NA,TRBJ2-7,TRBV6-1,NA,TGTGCCAGCAGTAACCCCGGACTGGGCTACGAGCAGTACTTC,CASSNPGLGYEQYF
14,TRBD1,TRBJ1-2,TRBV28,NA,TGTGCCAGCAGTTCAGGACAGGGGGCGTGGGGCTACACCTTC,CASSSGQGAWGYTF
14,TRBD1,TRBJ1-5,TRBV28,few,TGTGCCACCTACCCGACAGGGATAAGTCAGCCCCAGCATTTT,CATYPTGISQPQHF
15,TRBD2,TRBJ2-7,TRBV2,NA,TGTGCCAGCAGCACCTTCGCGGGGGATTCCTACGAGCAGTACTTC,CASSTFAGDSYEQYF
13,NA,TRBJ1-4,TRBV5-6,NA,TGTGCCAGCAGTCCAGGCGACCAAGAAAAACTGTTTTTT,CASSPGDQEKLFF
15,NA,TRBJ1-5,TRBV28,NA,TGTGCCAGCAGTTTAAGGGGACCCGTCTACCAGCCCCAGCATTTT,CASSLRGPVYQPQHF
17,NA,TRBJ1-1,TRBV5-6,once,TGTGCCAGCAGCTTGGGTGGGCCATTTCCAATGAACACTGAAGCTTTCTTT,CASSLGGPFPMNTEAFF
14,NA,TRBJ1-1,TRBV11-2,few,TGTGCCAGCAGCTTACAGGGGATGAACACTGAAGCTTTCTTT,CASSLQGMNTEAFF
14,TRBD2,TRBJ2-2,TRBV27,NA,TGTGCCAGCAGCTTAGCGGGAGCGGTCGGGGAGCTGTTTTTT,CASSLAGAVGELFF
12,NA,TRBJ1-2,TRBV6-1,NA,TGTGCCAGCACCAGGGACACTGAAGGCTACACCTTC,CASTRDTEGYTF